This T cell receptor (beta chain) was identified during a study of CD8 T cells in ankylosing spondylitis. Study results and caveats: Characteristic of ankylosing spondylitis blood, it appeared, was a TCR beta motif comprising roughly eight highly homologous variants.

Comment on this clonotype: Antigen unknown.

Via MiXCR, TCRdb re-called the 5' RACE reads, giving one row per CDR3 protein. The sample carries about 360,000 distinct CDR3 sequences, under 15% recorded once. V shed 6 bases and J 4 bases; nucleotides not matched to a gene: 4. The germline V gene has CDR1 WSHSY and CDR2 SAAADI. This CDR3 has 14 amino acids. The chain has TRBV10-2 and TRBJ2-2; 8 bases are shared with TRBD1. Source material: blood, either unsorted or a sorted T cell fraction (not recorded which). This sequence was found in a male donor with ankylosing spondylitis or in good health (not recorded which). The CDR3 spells CASRGGQATGELFF. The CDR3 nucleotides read TGCGCCAGCAGGGGGGGACAGGCCACCGGGGAGCTGTTTTTT.